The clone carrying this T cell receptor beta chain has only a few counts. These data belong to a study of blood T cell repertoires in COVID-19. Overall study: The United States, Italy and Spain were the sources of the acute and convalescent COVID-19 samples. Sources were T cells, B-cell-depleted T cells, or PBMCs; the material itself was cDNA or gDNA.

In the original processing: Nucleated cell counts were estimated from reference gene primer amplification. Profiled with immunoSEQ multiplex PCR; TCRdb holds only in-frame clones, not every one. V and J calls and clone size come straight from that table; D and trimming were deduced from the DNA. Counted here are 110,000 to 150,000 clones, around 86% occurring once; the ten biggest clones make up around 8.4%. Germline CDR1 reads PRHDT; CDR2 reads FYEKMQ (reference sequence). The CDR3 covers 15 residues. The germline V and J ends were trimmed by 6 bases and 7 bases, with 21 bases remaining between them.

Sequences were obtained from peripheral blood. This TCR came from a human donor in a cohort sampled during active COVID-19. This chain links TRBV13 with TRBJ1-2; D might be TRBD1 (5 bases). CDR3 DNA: TGTGCCAGCAGTTTCCGGGGGAACCCCCTAGGTGGCTACACCTTC. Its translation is CASSFRGNPLGGYTF.